The sequence of this T cell receptor (beta chain) was determined in a study of tumor-infiltrating lymphocytes in primary liver carcinoma. Study outcomes and limitations: Tumors carried a top-250-clone fraction significantly exceeding that of blood (p = 0.039). Merely about 8-24% of top clones occurred in all five tumor regions.

Germline CDR1 and CDR2: LGHNA and YNFKEQ. This CDR3 has 18 residues. Making TCR beta cDNA involved 400 to 600 ng total RNA and a constant-region primer. For TCR beta, libraries were produced by three nested multiplex PCR rounds using slightly modified ARM-PCR. In the first two PCR rounds, TRBV1-TRBV30 forward primers were paired with a C-beta reverse primer, and each round lasted approximately 10 cycles. From the multiplex PCR reads, TCRdb called clonotypes with MiXCR, one entry per CDR3 protein. Of under 200,000 distinct CDR3 sequences listed, approximately 86% are singletons. Details on this clonotype: The antigen remains undetermined. One junction end disagrees with the germline gene, perhaps due to a read error.

The tissue used was unsorted bulk material of about 19-33 mg. RNA and DNA were co-extracted from it with the AllPrep DNA/RNA mini kit. Collection of samples drew on five separate regions of each tumor. The TCR was taken from a man aged 40-49 years with primary liver carcinoma and hepatitis B virus infection. Material for sequencing was tumor tissue from primary liver carcinoma. The chain joins TRBV4-2 to TRBJ1-5; maybe TRBD1 (6 bases). Here the CDR3 reads CASSPHLRGDTGPQPQHF. The CDR3, as DNA: TGTGCCAGCAGCCCCCACCTACGAGGAGACACAGGGCCTCAGCCCCAACATTTT.